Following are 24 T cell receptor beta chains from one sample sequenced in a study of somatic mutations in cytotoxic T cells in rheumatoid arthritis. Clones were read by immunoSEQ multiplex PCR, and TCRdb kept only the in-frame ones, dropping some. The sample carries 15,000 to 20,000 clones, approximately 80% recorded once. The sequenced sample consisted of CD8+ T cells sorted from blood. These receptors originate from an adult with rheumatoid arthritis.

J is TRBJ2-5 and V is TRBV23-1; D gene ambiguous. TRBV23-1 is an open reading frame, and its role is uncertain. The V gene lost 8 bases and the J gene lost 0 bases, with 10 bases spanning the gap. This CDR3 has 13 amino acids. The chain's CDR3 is CASRYAYQETQYF. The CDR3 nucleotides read TGCGCCAGCCGGTACGCTTACCAAGAGACCCAGTACTTC.

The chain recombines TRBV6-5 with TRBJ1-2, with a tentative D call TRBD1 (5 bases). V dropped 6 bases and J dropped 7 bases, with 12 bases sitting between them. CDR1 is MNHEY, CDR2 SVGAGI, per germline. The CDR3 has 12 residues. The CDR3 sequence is CASSNGGLGYTF. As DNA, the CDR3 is TGTGCCAGCAGCAACGGGGGTCTTGGCTACACCTTC.

The CDR3 nucleotides read TGTGCCAGCAGTTTATCGACACCATACGAGCAGTACTTC. Protein: CASSLSTPYEQYF. The V gene is TRBV27, the J gene TRBJ2-5; D is undetermined. Near its end, the DNA agrees better with TRBJ2-7, so the J call may be wrong. The CDR3 is 13 amino acids. Per the germline V gene, CDR1 is MNHEY and CDR2 is SMNVEV (reference sequence).

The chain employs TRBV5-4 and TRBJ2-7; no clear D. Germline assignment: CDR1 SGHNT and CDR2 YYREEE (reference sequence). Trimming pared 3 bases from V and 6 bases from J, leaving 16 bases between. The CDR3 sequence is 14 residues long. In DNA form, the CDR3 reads TGTGCCAGCAGCTCGTCTCTGCACCCTGGCGAGCAGTACTTC. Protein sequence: CASSSSLHPGEQYF.

For the CDR3, the DNA is TGTGCCAGCAGACCGCTAGCGGGGGGATACAATGAGCAGTTCTTC. Protein product: CASRPLAGGYNEQFF. The gene calls are TRBV28 and TRBJ2-1; 11 bases agree with TRBD2. With V trimmed by 6 bases and J by 4 bases, 5 bases remained unmatched. Germline values: CDR1 MDHEN, CDR2 SYDVKM. The CDR3 totals 15 residues.

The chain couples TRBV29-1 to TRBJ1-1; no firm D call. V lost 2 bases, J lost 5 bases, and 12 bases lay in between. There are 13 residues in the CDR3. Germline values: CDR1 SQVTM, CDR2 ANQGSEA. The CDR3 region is CSVENRDGTEAFF. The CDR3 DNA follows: TGCAGCGTTGAAAACAGAGACGGGACTGAAGCTTTCTTT.

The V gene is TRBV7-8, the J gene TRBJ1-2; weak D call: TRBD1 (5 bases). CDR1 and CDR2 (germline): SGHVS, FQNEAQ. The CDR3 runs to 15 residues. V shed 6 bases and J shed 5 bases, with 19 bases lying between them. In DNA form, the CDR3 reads TGTGCCAGCAGTCCTCCTAATGGCAGGGAGTATGGCTACACCTTC. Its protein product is CASSPPNGREYGYTF.

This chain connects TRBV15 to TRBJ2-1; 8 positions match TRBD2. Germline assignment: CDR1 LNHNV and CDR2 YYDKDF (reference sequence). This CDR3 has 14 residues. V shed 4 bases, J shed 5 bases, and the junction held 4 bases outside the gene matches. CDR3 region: CATSNPGLDNEQFF. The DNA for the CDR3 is TGTGCCACCAGCAACCCGGGACTAGACAATGAGCAGTTCTTC.

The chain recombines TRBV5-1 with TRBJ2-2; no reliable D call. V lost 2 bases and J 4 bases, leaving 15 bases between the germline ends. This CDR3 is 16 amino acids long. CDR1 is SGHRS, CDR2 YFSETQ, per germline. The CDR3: CASSLERTPSTGELFF. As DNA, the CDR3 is TGCGCCAGCAGCTTAGAAAGGACCCCGAGCACCGGGGAGCTGTTTTTT.

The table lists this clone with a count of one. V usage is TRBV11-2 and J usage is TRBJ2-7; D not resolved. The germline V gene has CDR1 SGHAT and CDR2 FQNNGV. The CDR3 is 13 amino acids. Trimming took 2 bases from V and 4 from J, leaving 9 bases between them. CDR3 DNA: TGTGCCAGCAGCTTAATCGGCCTTTACGAGCAGTACTTC. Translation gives CASSLIGLYEQYF.

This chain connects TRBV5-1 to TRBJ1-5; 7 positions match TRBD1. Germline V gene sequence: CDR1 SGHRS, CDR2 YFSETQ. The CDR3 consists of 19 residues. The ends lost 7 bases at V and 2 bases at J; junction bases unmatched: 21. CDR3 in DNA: TGCGCCAGCCCCCCGGCCCTCAGGGGGGCGCCGGGGTGCAATCAGCCCCAGCATTTT. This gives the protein CASPPALRGAPGCNQPQHF.

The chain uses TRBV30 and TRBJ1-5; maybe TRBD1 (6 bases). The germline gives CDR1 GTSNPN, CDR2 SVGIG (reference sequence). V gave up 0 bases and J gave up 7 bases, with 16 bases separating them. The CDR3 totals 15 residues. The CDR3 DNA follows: TGTGCCTGGAGTGTCACACAGGGAGGGAACCAGCCCCAGCATTTT. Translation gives CAWSVTQGGNQPQHF.

The CDR3 coding sequence is TGTGCCAGCAGACCTCCGGGAGGGGTTAATGAAGCTTTCTTT. As protein: CASRPPGGVNEAFF. V gene TRBV28 combines with J gene TRBJ1-1; TRBD1 is a possible D gene (5 bases). This CDR3 spans 14 amino acids. Germline V gives CDR1 MDHEN, CDR2 SYDVKM. Trimming took off 6 bases at V and 7 bases at J, with 18 bases between the two ends.

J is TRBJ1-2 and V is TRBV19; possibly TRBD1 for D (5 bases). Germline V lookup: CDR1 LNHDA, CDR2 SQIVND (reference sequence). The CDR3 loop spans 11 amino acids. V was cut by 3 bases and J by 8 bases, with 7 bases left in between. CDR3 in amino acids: CASSMGGGYTF. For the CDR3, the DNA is TGTGCCAGTAGTATGGGGGGAGGCTACACCTTC.

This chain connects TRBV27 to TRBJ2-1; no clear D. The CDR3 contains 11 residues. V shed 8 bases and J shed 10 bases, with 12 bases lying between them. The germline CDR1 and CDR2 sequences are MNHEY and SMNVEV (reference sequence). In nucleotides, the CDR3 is TGTGCCAGCGGGTCGGGTAGCGAGCAGTTCTTC. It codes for CASGSGSEQFF.

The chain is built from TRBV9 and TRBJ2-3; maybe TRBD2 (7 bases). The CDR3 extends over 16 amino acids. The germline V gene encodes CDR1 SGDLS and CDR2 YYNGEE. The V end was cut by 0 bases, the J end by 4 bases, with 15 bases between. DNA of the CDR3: TGTGCCAGCAGCGTAGGTGGGGGGGGCTTTTCAGATACGCAGTATTTT. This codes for CASSVGGGGFSDTQYF.

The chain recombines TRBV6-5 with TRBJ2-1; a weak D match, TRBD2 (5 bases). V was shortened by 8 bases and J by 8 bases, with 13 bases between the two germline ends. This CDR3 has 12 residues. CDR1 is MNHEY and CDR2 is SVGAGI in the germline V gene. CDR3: CASLSGLHEQFF. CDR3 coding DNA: TGTGCCAGCCTCAGCGGCCTACATGAGCAGTTCTTC.

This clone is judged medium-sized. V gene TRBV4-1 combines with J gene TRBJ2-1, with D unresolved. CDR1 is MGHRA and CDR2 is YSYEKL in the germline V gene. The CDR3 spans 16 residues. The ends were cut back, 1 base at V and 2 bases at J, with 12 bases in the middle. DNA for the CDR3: TGCGCCAGCAGCCAAGGTATAGATTTCGCCTACAATGAGCAGTTCTTC. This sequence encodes CASSQGIDFAYNEQFF.

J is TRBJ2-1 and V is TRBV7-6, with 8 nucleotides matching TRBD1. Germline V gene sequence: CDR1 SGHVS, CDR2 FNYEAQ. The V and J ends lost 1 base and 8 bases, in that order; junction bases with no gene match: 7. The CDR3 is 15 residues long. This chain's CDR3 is CASSLDGTGGHEQFF. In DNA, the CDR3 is TGTGCCAGCAGCTTAGACGGGACAGGTGGACATGAGCAGTTCTTC.

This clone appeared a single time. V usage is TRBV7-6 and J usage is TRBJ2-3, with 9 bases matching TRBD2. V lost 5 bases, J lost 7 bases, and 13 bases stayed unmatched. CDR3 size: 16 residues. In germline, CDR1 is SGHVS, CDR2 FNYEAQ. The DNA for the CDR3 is TGTGCCAGCAGCCAGGGGACTAGCCCTCCCCTAAATACGCAGTATTTT. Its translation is CASSQGTSPPLNTQYF.

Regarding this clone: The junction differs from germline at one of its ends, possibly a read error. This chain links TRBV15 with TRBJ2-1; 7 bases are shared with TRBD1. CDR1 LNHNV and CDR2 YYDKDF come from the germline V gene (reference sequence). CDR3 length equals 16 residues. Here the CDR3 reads CATSRGQAFSYNEQFF. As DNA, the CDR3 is TGTGCCACCAGTAGAGGACAGGCGTTTTCCTACAATGAGCAGTTCTTC.

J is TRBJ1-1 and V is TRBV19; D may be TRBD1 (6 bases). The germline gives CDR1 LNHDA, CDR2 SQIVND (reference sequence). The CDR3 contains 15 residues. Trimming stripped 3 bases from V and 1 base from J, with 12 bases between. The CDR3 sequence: CASSMGPTGNTEAFF. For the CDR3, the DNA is TGTGCCAGTAGTATGGGCCCGACAGGGAACACTGAAGCTTTCTTT.

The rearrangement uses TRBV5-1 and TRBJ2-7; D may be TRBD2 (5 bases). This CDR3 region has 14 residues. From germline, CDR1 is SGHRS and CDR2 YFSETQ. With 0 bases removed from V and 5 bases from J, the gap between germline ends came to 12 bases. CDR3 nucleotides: TGCGCCAGCAGCTTGGGGGAGTTTAGAAACGAGCAGTACTTC. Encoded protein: CASSLGEFRNEQYF.

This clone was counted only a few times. CDR3 loop: CASGLGPPYEQYF. CDR3 nucleotides: TGTGCTAGTGGTTTGGGTCCCCCATACGAGCAGTACTTC. The chain links TRBV12-5 to TRBJ2-7; no clear D. The CDR3 contains 13 residues. V was pared by 1 base and J by 4 bases, with 8 bases between. CDR1 and CDR2 (germline): LGHNT, FRNRAP.